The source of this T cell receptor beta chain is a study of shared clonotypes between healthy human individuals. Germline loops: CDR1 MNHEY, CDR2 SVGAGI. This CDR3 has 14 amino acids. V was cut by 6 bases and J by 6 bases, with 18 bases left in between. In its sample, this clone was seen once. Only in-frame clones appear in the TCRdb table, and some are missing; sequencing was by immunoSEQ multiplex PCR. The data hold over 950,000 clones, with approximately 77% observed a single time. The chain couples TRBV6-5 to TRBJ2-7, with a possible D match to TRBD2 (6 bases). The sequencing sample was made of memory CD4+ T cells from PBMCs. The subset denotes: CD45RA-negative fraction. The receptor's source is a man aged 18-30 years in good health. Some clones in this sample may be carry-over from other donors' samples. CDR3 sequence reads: CASRPSRESVEQYF. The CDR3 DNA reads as TGTGCCAGCAGGCCAAGTCGGGAGAGCGTCGAGCAGTACTTC.